This entry features one TCR beta chain sequence. Its antigen is unidentified. At one of its ends the junction is not consistent with the germline gene, which may arise from a read error. Naive-designated CD8 cells lacked CD45RO, were positively enriched for CCR7, and omitted terminally differentiated effector memory CD45RA+ cells. The donor cohort consisted entirely of Caucasian adults residing in Nashville, Tennessee. This specimen comes from a study of shared clonotypes between healthy human individuals. Study observations and caveats: The study found roughly 5% of naive CD4 clonotypes shared across several donors. Generally, naive subsets (rather than memory subsets) showed larger estimated richness.

In the original workflow: ImmunoSEQ only sent back junction sequences with no quality scores, so filtering was done differently. The protocol was immunoSEQ multiplex PCR, while the TCRdb copy is restricted to in-frame clones and leaves out a portion. The DNA was the basis for D and trimming; V, J and clone size are from that table. The repertoire holds over 2,000,000 clones, with about 93% as singletons. The receptor was isolated from a man between 18 and 35 years old in good health. Some clones in this sample may be carry-over from other donors' samples. The sample was naive CD8+ T cells from PBMCs.

CDR3 sequence (DNA): TGTGCCAGCGGTTTATCAGGGTCGGCCCGGACCGAAGCTTTCTTT. Protein product: CASGLSGSARTEAFF. The J gene is TRBJ1-1, the V gene TRBV27, with D tentatively TRBD1 (5 bases). Germline CDR1 and CDR2: MNHEY and SMNVEV (reference sequence). The CDR3 is made up of 15 amino acids.